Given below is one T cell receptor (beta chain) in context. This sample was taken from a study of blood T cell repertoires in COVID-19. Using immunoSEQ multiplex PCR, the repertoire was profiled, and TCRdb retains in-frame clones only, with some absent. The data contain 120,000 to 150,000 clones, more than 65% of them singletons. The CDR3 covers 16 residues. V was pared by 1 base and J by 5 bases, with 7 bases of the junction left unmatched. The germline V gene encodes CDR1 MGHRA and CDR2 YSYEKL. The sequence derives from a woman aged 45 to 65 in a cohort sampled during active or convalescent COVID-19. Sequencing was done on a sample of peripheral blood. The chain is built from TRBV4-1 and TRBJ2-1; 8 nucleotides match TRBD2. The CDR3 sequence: CASSQVLLAVNNEQFF. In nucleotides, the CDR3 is TGCGCCAGCAGCCAAGTGTTACTAGCGGTTAACAATGAGCAGTTCTTC.